These 5 T cell receptor beta chains originate from one sample sequenced in a study of OX40 agonist ivuxolimab in advanced cancers. Repertoires were generated with immunoSEQ multiplex PCR, while TCRdb's copy carries only in-frame clones and drops some. Counted here are 95,000 to 150,000 clones, roughly 95% occurring once; the ten biggest clones make up more than 0.15%. The starting material was CD4+ or CD8+ T cells sorted from blood, obtained in a trial of the OX40 agonist ivuxolimab. The receptors come from an adult with an advanced solid tumor such as melanoma, head and neck, liver or kidney cancer.

The chain employs TRBV28 and TRBJ1-1; D is undetermined. The V gene lost 6 bases and the J gene lost 4 bases, with 6 bases spanning the gap. Germline V gene sequence: CDR1 MDHEN, CDR2 SYDVKM. The CDR3 is 11 amino acids. CDR3 nucleotides: TGTGCCAGCAGCTCCGTCACTGAAGCTTTCTTT. Protein product: CASSSVTEAFF.

The chain is built from TRBV27 and TRBJ1-2, with D perhaps TRBD1 (6 bases). Germline CDR1 is MNHEY and CDR2 is SMNVEV (reference sequence). Deletions cut 2 bases from V and 2 bases from J, with 21 bases between. The CDR3 totals 18 residues. CDR3 loop: CASSLSNAGQFGNYGYTF. CDR3 nucleotides: TGTGCCAGCAGTTTAAGTAATGCTGGACAGTTCGGAAACTATGGCTACACCTTC.

The chain links TRBV7-9 to TRBJ2-1, with 9 bases that match TRBD1. Germline CDR1 is SEHNR and CDR2 is FQNEAQ (reference sequence). CDR3 size: 16 residues. V dropped 5 bases and J dropped 4; count of bases not matched to a gene: 9. As DNA, the CDR3 is TGTGCCAGCAGCCGAGATACAGGGGGCACATACAATGAGCAGTTCTTC. Translating it yields CASSRDTGGTYNEQFF. The full variable domain, its missing parts supplied by reference TRBV7-9 and TRBJ2-1, is DTGVSQNPRHKITKRGQNVTFRCDPISEHNRLYWYRQTLGQGPEFLTYFQNEAQLEKSRLLSDRFSAERPKGSFSTLEIQRTEQGDSAMYLCASSRDTGGTYNEQFFGPGTRLTVL.

The rearrangement uses TRBV28 and TRBJ1-4; no clear D gene. The germline CDR1 and CDR2 sequences are MDHEN and SYDVKM. Trimming removed 3 bases at V and 3 bases at J, with 8 bases between. This CDR3 contains 14 residues. CDR3 sequence: CASSLGSANEKLFF. As DNA, the CDR3 is TGTGCCAGCAGTTTGGGCAGTGCTAATGAAAAACTGTTTTTT.

The gene calls are TRBV9 and TRBJ1-2; the D gene is possibly TRBD1 (5 bases). Per germline, CDR1 SGDLS and CDR2 YYNGEE. Trimming shortened V by 4 bases and J by 8 bases, and 15 bases separated the two germline ends. This CDR3 contains 13 residues. CDR3 DNA sequence: TGTGCCAGCAGCCAGATAGGGGCCTACGGCTACACCTTC. Its protein product is CASSQIGAYGYTF.